A single sample is the source of the 25 T cell receptor beta chains below, sequenced in a study of CD8 T cells in Susac syndrome (dated by TCRdb to between 2018 and 2020). The library was obtained by the immunoSEQ multiplex PCR assay. RNA was extracted using the RNeasy kit, and about 0.45 to 1 microgram was reverse transcribed with random hexamers. TCRdb ran its own pipeline on the public reads, namely fastp trimming at Q25 and MiXCR clone calling, and kept in-frame beta chains. Rows matching on CDR3 protein sequence are summarized as one entry with the most common DNA and genes. The sample table lists about 150,000 distinct CDR3 sequences, approximately 94% of them with a count of one. The ten largest make up about 0.08% of the sample. Sample: CD4+ T cells from PBMCs. Every receptor here comes from a human donor with Susac syndrome.

The chain joins TRBV20-1 to TRBJ1-4, with a tentative D call TRBD1 (6 bases). The germline gives CDR1 DFQATT, CDR2 SNEGSKA (reference sequence). Trimming shortened V by 0 bases and J by 8 bases, and 13 bases separated the two germline ends. CDR3 size: 14 residues. For the CDR3, the DNA is TGCAGTGCTAGAGATCCCAGGGGAAAGGAAAAACTGTTTTTT. Amino acid sequence: CSARDPRGKEKLFF.

This chain links TRBV20-1 with TRBJ2-5; D gene unclear. This CDR3 region has 12 residues. Deletions cut 3 bases from V and 4 bases from J, with 9 bases between. Germline CDR1 DFQATT, CDR2 SNEGSKA (reference sequence). The DNA for the CDR3 is TGCAGTGCTAGGAGTCGGCGAGAGACCCAGTACTTC. Its protein product is CSARSRRETQYF.

V is TRBV12-3 or TRBV12-4 and J is TRBJ1-5; D is ambiguous. The V end was cut by 6 bases, the J end by 9 bases, with 12 bases between. There are 12 residues in the CDR3. The CDR3 spells CASRGSARPQHF. CDR3 nucleotide sequence: TGTGCCAGCAGGGGATCAGCCCGGCCCCAGCATTTT.

J is TRBJ1-6 and V is TRBV29-1, with 7 bases fitting TRBD1. The ends lost 5 bases at V and 7 bases at J; junction bases unmatched: 8. The CDR3 sequence is 14 residues long. Looked up from germline, CDR1 is SQVTM and CDR2 is ANQGSEA. The CDR3 region is CSVRGQDLNSPLHF. The CDR3 DNA follows: TGCAGCGTTAGGGGGCAGGATCTCAATTCACCCCTCCACTTT.

The rearrangement links TRBV19 to TRBJ1-2; 9 bases agree with TRBD1. Germline V gene data show CDR1 as LNHDA and CDR2 as SQIVND (reference sequence). The CDR3 loop spans 15 amino acids. V gave up 5 bases and J gave up 2 bases; unmatched junction bases: 6. The CDR3 here is CASSGDRVGNYGYTF. CDR3 in DNA: TGTGCCAGTAGTGGGGACAGGGTGGGGAACTATGGCTACACCTTC.

This clonotype has a single count. In DNA form, the CDR3 reads TGTGCCAGCAGCCGAACGACAGGATTCAATTCACCCCTCCACTTT. Amino acid sequence: CASSRTTGFNSPLHF. V usage is TRBV7-9 and J usage is TRBJ1-6, with D perhaps TRBD1 (6 bases). Germline assignment: CDR1 SEHNR and CDR2 FQNEAQ (reference sequence). V was cut by 5 bases and J by 7 bases, with 15 bases left in between. The CDR3 contains 15 residues.

The chain has TRBV5-6 and TRBJ1-2, with D possibly being TRBD1 (5 bases). V shed 3 bases and J shed 1 base, with 13 bases lying between them. The germline CDR1 and CDR2 sequences are SGHDT and YYEEEE. The length of the CDR3 is 15 residues. Written as DNA, the CDR3 is TGTGCCAGCAGCTGGGGACGGGGAAATAACTATGGCTACACCTTC. Translated, it gives CASSWGRGNNYGYTF.

The CDR3 spells CASSSRVSEQYF. In nucleotides, the CDR3 is TGTGCCAGCAGCTCTAGAGTGAGCGAGCAGTACTTC. The rearrangement joins TRBV7-2 to TRBJ2-7; D not resolved. V shed 4 bases and J shed 6 bases, with 10 bases lying between them. This CDR3 is 12 amino acids long. Germline CDR1 SGHTA, CDR2 FQGNSA. Full variable domain (remainder filled in from reference TRBV7-2 and TRBJ2-7): GAGVSQSPSNKVTEKGKDVELRCDPISGHTALYWYRQSLGQGLEFLIYFQGNSAPDKSGLPSDRFSAERTGGSVSTLTIQRTQQEDSAVYLCASSSRVSEQYFGPGTRLTVT.

The CDR3 sequence: CASSPRTNRETQYF. CDR3 coding DNA: TGTGCCAGCAGCCCCAGGACTAATCGTGAGACCCAGTACTTC. V and J are TRBV7-9 and TRBJ2-5, with D possibly TRBD2 on 6 matching bases. In germline, CDR1 is SEHNR, CDR2 FQNEAQ (reference sequence). Trimming cost V 5 bases and J 5 bases, with 15 bases left between them. This CDR3 region has 14 residues.

The chain has TRBV7-9 and TRBJ1-4; D is ambiguous. Germline CDR1 SEHNR, CDR2 FQNEAQ (reference sequence). The CDR3 runs to 16 residues. V lost 3 bases to trimming and J lost 3 bases, with 14 bases between them. In nucleotides, the CDR3 is TGTGCCAGCAGCTTCTCGGATTGGCAGCCTAATGAAAAACTGTTTTTT. It codes for CASSFSDWQPNEKLFF.

J is TRBJ1-5 and V is TRBV5-5; D perhaps matches TRBD1 (5 bases). The CDR3 has 13 residues. The V gene's germline CDR1 is SGHKS and CDR2 YYEKEE (reference sequence). V was clipped by 2 bases and J by 7 bases, with 10 bases between them. CDR3 in amino acids: CASSFTTEQPQHF. The CDR3 bases are TGTGCCAGCAGCTTTACGACAGAACAGCCCCAGCATTTT.

This clonotype was counted a single time. The chain has TRBV15 and TRBJ2-5; 9 bases fit TRBD2. The CDR3 is 16 amino acids. The V and J ends lost 0 bases and 0 bases, in that order; junction bases with no gene match: 2. The germline V gene has CDR1 LNHNV and CDR2 YYDKDF (reference sequence). Written as DNA, the CDR3 is TGTGCCACCAGCAGAGAGCGGGGGGGGAACCAAGAGACCCAGTACTTC. As protein: CATSRERGGNQETQYF.

CDR3: CASRSGDRPTDTQYF. For the CDR3, the DNA is TGTGCCAGCCGGAGCGGCGACCGACCCACAGATACGCAGTATTTT. This rearrangement joins TRBV6-5 to TRBJ2-3, with D perhaps TRBD2 (5 bases). Looked up from germline, CDR1 is MNHEY and CDR2 is SVGAGI. Trimming took off 8 bases at V and 2 bases at J, with 17 bases between the two ends. This CDR3 has 15 amino acids.

This chain links TRBV20-1 with TRBJ1-6, with D perhaps matching TRBD1 (6 bases). Per germline, CDR1 DFQATT and CDR2 SNEGSKA (reference sequence). V was pared by 5 bases and J by 5 bases, with 13 bases between. The CDR3 runs to 14 residues. CDR3: CSAHSGANNSPLHF. The DNA for the CDR3 is TGCAGTGCTCACTCGGGGGCAAATAATTCACCCCTCCACTTT.

The V call is TRBV5-1, the J call TRBJ2-3; D is perhaps TRBD1 or TRBD2 (5 bases each). The germline CDR1 and CDR2 sequences are SGHRS and YFSETQ. Trimming took 6 bases from V and 5 from J, leaving 19 bases between them. This CDR3 contains 15 residues. CDR3 bases: TGCGCCAGCACTCGGGGCTCCACCTCTGAAGATACGCAGTATTTT. The encoded protein is CASTRGSTSEDTQYF.

V is TRBV6-5 and J is TRBJ2-1, with a tentative D call TRBD1 (6 bases). The CDR3 runs 11 residues. Trimming cost V 5 bases and J 9 bases, with 8 bases left between them. Germline V CDR1 and CDR2: MNHEY, SVGAGI. The CDR3 here is CASSGGLEQFF. The CDR3 DNA is TGTGCCAGCAGTGGGGGCCTTGAGCAGTTCTTC.

The chain is built from TRBV15 and TRBJ2-1; D possibly matches TRBD1 or TRBD2 (6 bases each). This CDR3 comprises 16 residues. Trimming took off 0 bases at V and 5 bases at J, with 14 bases between the two ends. CDR1 is LNHNV, CDR2 YYDKDF, per germline (reference sequence). Here the CDR3 DNA reads TGTGCCACCAGCAGAGATGGAAGGGGGGCGAACAATGAGCAGTTCTTC. The encoded protein is CATSRDGRGANNEQFF.

The chain is built from TRBV7-2 and TRBJ2-2; D remains ambiguous. V lost 3 bases to trimming and J lost 6 bases, with 5 bases between them. This CDR3 has 12 amino acids. The germline V gene encodes CDR1 SGHTA and CDR2 FQGNSA. The CDR3 DNA sequence: TGTGCCAGCAGCTTTTTCGCCGGGGAGCTGTTTTTT. It is translated as CASSFFAGELFF.

The chain joins TRBV20-1 to TRBJ1-2; 7 bases line up with TRBD1. Germline loops: CDR1 DFQATT, CDR2 SNEGSKA (reference sequence). The CDR3 runs to 14 residues. V lost 5 bases to trimming and J lost 0 bases; unmatched junction nucleotides: 6. In DNA, the CDR3 is TGCAGTGCTGGGACAGCAAGTCCTAACTATGGCTACACCTTC. It specifies CSAGTASPNYGYTF.

The chain recombines TRBV7-2 with TRBJ1-5, with 8 bases fitting TRBD1. V was clipped by 1 base and J by 6 bases; unmatched bases: 5. Germline CDR1 is SGHTA and CDR2 is FQGNSA. The CDR3 loop spans 15 amino acids. CDR3 sequence: CASSLGRTGFQPQHF. The DNA for the CDR3 is TGTGCCAGCAGCTTAGGCCGGACAGGGTTTCAGCCCCAGCATTTT.

V and J are TRBV2 and TRBJ2-7, with D uncertain. V dropped 6 bases and J dropped 3 bases, with 18 bases sitting between them. Germline V gives CDR1 SNHLY, CDR2 FYNNEI. This CDR3 is 15 amino acids long. CDR3 coding DNA: TGTGCCAGCAGCGCCCAAGATTTATGGGACTACGAGCAGTACTTC. It codes for CASSAQDLWDYEQYF.

The J gene is TRBJ2-5, the V gene TRBV6-5; TRBD2 is a possible D gene (6 bases). CDR1 and CDR2 (germline): MNHEY, SVGAGI. This CDR3 spans 14 amino acids. Trimming pared 6 bases from V and 6 bases from J, leaving 17 bases between. The CDR3 region has the DNA TGTGCCAGCAGGAGCCCTGGAGGGTTGAAGACCCAGTACTTC. Protein product: CASRSPGGLKTQYF.

DNA of the CDR3: TGTGCCAGCAGCCCCCGGAGGGTATGGGGAAACACCATATATTTT. As protein: CASSPRRVWGNTIYF. The chain is built from TRBV7-2 and TRBJ1-3; no clear D gene. Germline CDR1 is SGHTA and CDR2 is FQGNSA. V lost 5 bases, J lost 4 bases, and 15 bases lay in between. The CDR3 spans 15 residues.

V is TRBV28 and J is TRBJ2-3, with D hard to call. The CDR3 has 12 amino acids. Germline V CDR1 and CDR2: MDHEN, SYDVKM. Trimming removed 5 bases at V and 6 bases at J, with 9 bases between. The CDR3 spells CASSLPHDTQYF. The CDR3 DNA reads as TGTGCCAGCAGTCTACCGCACGATACGCAGTATTTT.

V and J are TRBV7-2 and TRBJ2-5; 14 positions agree with TRBD2. The CDR3 is 17 residues long. V lost 5 bases to trimming and J lost 7 bases; unmatched junction nucleotides: 12. The germline CDR1 and CDR2 sequences are SGHTA and FQGNSA. In nucleotides, the CDR3 is TGTGCCAGCAGCCCCCAAGGACTAGCGGGAGGCCGAGGGACCCAGTACTTC. As protein: CASSPQGLAGGRGTQYF.